The 11 T cell receptor beta chains below come from one sample, sequenced in a study of T cell changes during pregnancy in multiple sclerosis. Libraries were prepared by immunoSEQ multiplex PCR; TCRdb keeps only in-frame clonotypes and omits some of them. The sample yields tens of thousands of clones, 70% to 90% seen once. The source was CD4+ T cells from peripheral blood mononuclear cells, collected before pregnancy. These receptors were collected from a female donor with multiple sclerosis, enrolled in a pregnancy study.

The chain uses TRBV5-1 and TRBJ2-3; D is possibly TRBD1 (6 bases). This CDR3 spans 15 amino acids. Germline values: CDR1 SGHRS, CDR2 YFSETQ. V dropped 4 bases and J dropped 2 bases, with 14 bases sitting between them. For the CDR3, the DNA is TGCGCCAGCAGCACGCACAGGGCCACCACAGATACGCAGTATTTT. Its protein product is CASSTHRATTDTQYF.

The count of this clone is one. This rearrangement joins TRBV15 to TRBJ2-3, with 7 positions matching TRBD2. CDR1 and CDR2 (germline): LNHNV, YYDKDF (reference sequence). The V and J ends lost 6 bases and 8 bases, in that order; junction bases with no gene match: 8. The CDR3 consists of 13 residues. The CDR3 region has the DNA TGTGCCACCAGGGGAGGGGCTGGTGTTACGCAGTATTTT. Amino acids: CATRGGAGVTQYF.

The genes are TRBV6-5 and TRBJ2-7; D possibly corresponds to TRBD1 (6 bases). Germline-derived CDR1 and CDR2 are MNHEY and SVGAGI. Between the trimmed V and J ends, which lost 5 bases and 6 bases, there was a span of 20 bases. The CDR3 sequence is 15 residues long. DNA for the CDR3: TGTGCCAGCAGTCCCACCATAGACAGGCCGCCCGAGCAGTACTTC. This translates into CASSPTIDRPPEQYF.

The V call is TRBV29-1, the J call TRBJ2-6; D not resolved. The CDR3 extends over 13 amino acids. Between the trimmed V and J ends, which lost 3 bases and 1 base, there was a span of 4 bases. Per the germline V gene, CDR1 is SQVTM and CDR2 is ANQGSEA. The DNA for the CDR3 is TGCAGCGTTGATCCGTCTGGGGCCAACGTCCTGACTTTC. This translates into CSVDPSGANVLTF.

The chain is built from TRBV12-5 and TRBJ1-5, with 7 bases fitting TRBD1. Germline CDR1 and CDR2: LGHNT and FRNRAP. The junction had 29 bases not matched to a gene; V was cut back by 6 bases and J by 0 bases. The CDR3 covers 23 residues. In DNA, the CDR3 is TGTGCTAGTGGACCACCGACCTCGGCCGGGACAGCGCAGCTCCATTATAGCAATCAGCCCCAGCATTTT. Its protein is CASGPPTSAGTAQLHYSNQPQHF.

This clone turned up a few times. Other DNA variants within this sample encode the same CDR3. Written as DNA, the CDR3 is TGTGCCAGCAGCGGGGGACATTATAATTCACCCCTCCACTTT. Translated: CASSGGHYNSPLHF. The V gene is TRBV9, the J gene TRBJ1-6; maybe TRBD1 (6 bases). The CDR3 has 14 amino acids. V lost 3 bases, J lost 4 bases, and 8 bases lay in between. CDR1 and CDR2 from the germline V gene are SGDLS and YYNGEE. Supplemented by reference TRBV9 and TRBJ1-6, the full variable domain reads DSGVTQTPKHLITATGQRVTLRCSPRSGDLSVYWYQQSLDQGLQFLIQYYNGEERAKGNILERFSAQQFPDLHSELNLSSLELGDSALYFCASSGGHYNSPLHFGNGTRLTVT.

The table lists this clone with a count of one. The chain links TRBV29-1 to TRBJ1-1, with a possible D match to TRBD1 (6 bases). CDR3 length: 13 residues. Germline V gene data show CDR1 as SQVTM and CDR2 as ANQGSEA. V gave up 5 bases and J gave up 3 bases, with 13 bases separating them. CDR3 sequence reads: CSVKQGIDTEAFF. Written as DNA, the CDR3 is TGCAGCGTTAAACAGGGAATTGACACTGAAGCTTTCTTT. The variable domain in full, completed from reference TRBV29-1 and TRBJ1-1, reads SAVISQKPSRDICQRGTSLTIQCQVDSQVTMMFWYRQQPGQSLTLIATANQGSEATYESGFVIDKFPISRPNLTFSTLTVSNMSPEDSSIYLCSVKQGIDTEAFFGQGTRLTVV.

The rearrangement joins TRBV6-6 to TRBJ1-4; D is perhaps TRBD1 (6 bases). V was cut by 7 bases and J by 5 bases, with 14 bases left in between. CDR3 length: 14 amino acids. Germline V CDR1 and CDR2: MNHNY, SVGAGI (reference sequence). Written as DNA, the CDR3 is TGTGCCAGCAACGAACAGGGCAAAAATGAAAAACTGTTTTTT. Encoded protein: CASNEQGKNEKLFF.

This clone was recorded a few times. V usage is TRBV2 and J usage is TRBJ2-1; D remains ambiguous. Trimming took 2 bases from V and 4 from J, leaving 6 bases between them. Germline loops: CDR1 SNHLY, CDR2 FYNNEI. The CDR3 loop spans 13 amino acids. In nucleotides, the CDR3 is TGTGCCAGCAGTGAACAGTTTTACAATGAGCAGTTCTTC. It is translated as CASSEQFYNEQFF.

The V gene is TRBV29-1, the J gene TRBJ2-5; 13 bases map to TRBD2. CDR1 is SQVTM and CDR2 is ANQGSEA in the germline V gene. V dropped 4 bases and J dropped 7; count of bases not matched to a gene: 6. The CDR3 totals 14 residues. The CDR3 is CSVATSGGAGTQYF. Written as DNA, the CDR3 is TGCAGCGTTGCCACTAGCGGGGGGGCCGGGACCCAGTACTTC.

This rearrangement joins TRBV5-1 to TRBJ2-1; 12 bases agree with TRBD2. Germline CDR1 reads SGHRS; CDR2 reads YFSETQ. The junction had 8 bases not matched to a gene; V was cut back by 7 bases and J by 3 bases. The CDR3 runs 16 residues. DNA of the CDR3: TGCGCCAGCGGTGGGGCTAGCGGGGGGGTCTACAATGAGCAGTTCTTC. Translating gives CASGGASGGVYNEQFF.